This TCR beta chain was sequenced in a study of T cells in localized non-small cell lung cancer. The V end lost 2 bases, the J end lost 3 bases, and 22 bases lay between the germline ends. This CDR3 is built from 19 residues. Germline values: CDR1 MNHNS, CDR2 SASEGT. Here immunoSEQ multiplex PCR was the method, and the copy in TCRdb shows in-frame clones only, minus some. Of about 24,000 clones in the sample, approximately 83% are singletons; the top ten hold approximately 5%. J is TRBJ1-4 and V is TRBV6-1; a weak D match, TRBD1 (5 bases). The clonotype was recovered from a man aged 40 to 70 with stage II lung adenocarcinoma. Sequenced material: PBMCs, taken before any cancer treatment. CDR3 nucleotides: TGTGCCAGCAGTGAACTCAGGGATTGGATTAGGGCATCTAATGAAAAACTGTTTTTT. It specifies CASSELRDWIRASNEKLFF.